A single sample gave rise to the 6 T cell receptor beta chains below, sequenced in a study of shared clonotypes between healthy human individuals. Sequencing used immunoSEQ multiplex PCR; TCRdb keeps in-frame clones, though not all of them. The table includes 2 million to 2.5 million clones, 90% to 95% detected once. The sequenced sample was naive CD4+ T cells from PBMCs. The subset here: CD45RA+ positively selected. These receptors all come from a man aged 18 to 30 in good health. Some clones in this sample may be carry-over from other donors' samples.

As for this clone: The same CDR3 is also encoded by other DNA sequences in this sample. The chain combines TRBV28 with TRBJ1-2, with a possible D match to TRBD1 (6 bases). This CDR3 is built from 12 residues. The ends were cut back, 4 bases at V and 8 bases at J, with 11 bases in the middle. The germline CDR1 and CDR2 sequences are MDHEN and SYDVKM. In nucleotides, the CDR3 is TGTGCCAGCAGTTCACAGGGCAGCGGCTACACCTTC. It translates to CASSSQGSGYTF.

The chain joins TRBV15 to TRBJ2-2; D call uncertain. The V and J ends lost 1 base and 5 bases respectively, with 11 bases between them. Germline V gene data show CDR1 as LNHNV and CDR2 as YYDKDF (reference sequence). There are 15 residues in the CDR3. CDR3 DNA sequence: TGTGCCACCAGCAGAGCGGGCCGGATGACCGGGGAGCTGTTTTTT. As protein: CATSRAGRMTGELFF.

This chain joins TRBV11-2 and TRBJ2-5, with D maybe TRBD2 (5 bases). CDR1 and CDR2 from the germline V gene are SGHAT and FQNNGV. This CDR3 spans 14 amino acids. Trimming took 1 base from V and 2 from J, leaving 8 bases between them. In DNA, the CDR3 is TGTGCCAGCAGCTTAGCTAGCACACAAGAGACCCAGTACTTC. Protein sequence: CASSLASTQETQYF.

The rearrangement joins TRBV5-4 to TRBJ1-4; weak D call: TRBD1 (6 bases). Germline V gives CDR1 SGHNT, CDR2 YYREEE (reference sequence). V lost 4 bases to trimming and J lost 7 bases, with 14 bases between them. The CDR3 totals 14 residues. Here the CDR3 reads CASSRGAGTEKLFF. For the CDR3, the DNA is TGTGCCAGCAGCCGGGGGGCAGGGACTGAAAAACTGTTTTTT.

The genes are TRBV5-1 and TRBJ2-1; 10 bases line up with TRBD2. The CDR3 is made up of 15 amino acids. V lost 1 base, J lost 6 bases, and 4 bases stayed unmatched. The V gene's germline CDR1 is SGHRS and CDR2 YFSETQ. DNA of the CDR3: TGCGCCAGCAGCTTGACTAGCGGGATGGCCAATGAGCAGTTCTTC. It yields the protein CASSLTSGMANEQFF.

This clone was found once. This chain uses TRBV19 with TRBJ2-3; TRBD1 agrees at 7 bases. This CDR3 comprises 15 residues. V gave up 6 bases and J gave up 0 bases; unmatched junction bases: 6. From germline, CDR1 is LNHDA and CDR2 SQIVND (reference sequence). CDR3 amino acids: CASRNRGSSTDTQYF. The CDR3 DNA sequence: TGTGCCAGTAGAAACAGGGGTTCTAGCACAGATACGCAGTATTTT.